The 8 T cell receptor beta chains below come from one sample, sequenced in a study of OX40 agonist ivuxolimab in advanced cancers. Library preparation used the immunoSEQ multiplex PCR assay. This is the immuneACCESS table as TCRdb keeps it, with only in-frame sequences that have V and J called. A part of the clones is gone; compared with another copy, unresolved V genes explain less than half, and the rest is unexplained. The sample table records 6,000 to 8,000 clones; 76% of these occur just once. The ten largest clones add up to over 35% of the sample. Specimen: CD4+ or CD8+ T cells sorted from blood, collected in a trial of the OX40 agonist ivuxolimab. Every receptor here comes from an adult with an advanced solid tumor such as melanoma, head and neck, liver or kidney cancer.

The chain joins TRBV29-1 to TRBJ1-1, with D perhaps TRBD1 (6 bases). Per the germline V gene, CDR1 is SQVTM and CDR2 is ANQGSEA. The CDR3 runs to 18 residues. Trimming cost V 2 bases and J 0 bases, with 22 bases left between them. CDR3 sequence reads: CSVERIGRGRSLNTEAFF. CDR3 DNA sequence: TGCAGCGTTGAACGGATCGGCAGGGGACGCTCTCTGAACACTGAAGCTTTCTTT. The full variable domain, its missing parts supplied by reference TRBV29-1 and TRBJ1-1, is SAVISQKPSRDICQRGTSLTIQCQVDSQVTMMFWYRQQPGQSLTLIATANQGSEATYESGFVIDKFPISRPNLTFSTLTVSNMSPEDSSIYLCSVERIGRGRSLNTEAFFGQGTRLTVV.

This clone has only one observation. V gene TRBV6-1 combines with J gene TRBJ2-7; D not certain. This CDR3 comprises 13 residues. CDR1 and CDR2 (germline): MNHNS, SASEGT. The V gene lost 4 bases and the J gene lost 5 bases, with 12 bases spanning the gap. CDR3 in DNA: TGTGCCAGCAGTGTCGTCCCCTTGGACGAGCAGTACTTC. Translating gives CASSVVPLDEQYF.

The CDR3 coding sequence is TGTGCCAGCAGCTTATACCCAGGATCCTACAATGAGCAGTTCTTC. It codes for CASSLYPGSYNEQFF. The V gene is TRBV7-3, the J gene TRBJ2-1; D is unclear. Germline assignment: CDR1 SGHTA and CDR2 FQGTGA. The CDR3 loop spans 15 amino acids. The V gene lost 2 bases and the J gene lost 1 base, with 9 bases spanning the gap.

The genes are TRBV7-9 and TRBJ2-1; no firm D call. Trimming took 0 bases from V and 9 from J, leaving 3 bases between them. This CDR3 comprises 11 residues. CDR1 and CDR2 (germline): SEHNR, FQNEAQ (reference sequence). The CDR3 here is CASSLASEQFF. The CDR3 DNA is TGTGCCAGCAGCTTAGCTAGTGAGCAGTTCTTC.

The chain links TRBV7-9 to TRBJ1-1, with a tentative D call TRBD1 (6 bases). Germline CDR1 SEHNR, CDR2 FQNEAQ (reference sequence). CDR3 length equals 14 residues. The germline V and J ends were trimmed by 10 bases and 0 bases, with 15 bases remaining between them. The CDR3 here is CANQSGGLNTEAFF. The CDR3 bases are TGTGCCAACCAGTCGGGGGGCCTGAACACTGAAGCTTTCTTT. The variable domain in full, with the rest retrieved from reference TRBV7-9 and TRBJ1-1, is DTGVSQNPRHKITKRGQNVTFRCDPISEHNRLYWYRQTLGQGPEFLTYFQNEAQLEKSRLLSDRFSAERPKGSFSTLEIQRTEQGDSAMYLCANQSGGLNTEAFFGQGTRLTVV.

The gene calls are TRBV7-2 and TRBJ2-1, with TRBD2 as a possible D gene (6 bases). V lost 1 base and J 4 bases, leaving 14 bases between the germline ends. From germline, CDR1 is SGHTA and CDR2 FQGNSA. This CDR3 is 16 amino acids long. The CDR3 DNA sequence: TGTGCCAGCAGCTTAGACCGCGGGGCCTTTTACAATGAGCAGTTCTTC. It is translated as CASSLDRGAFYNEQFF.

The chain carries TRBV7-8 and TRBJ1-2, with D perhaps matching TRBD1 (5 bases). From germline, CDR1 is SGHVS and CDR2 FQNEAQ. The CDR3 has 17 amino acids. V was clipped by 5 bases and J by 4 bases, with 23 bases between them. As DNA, the CDR3 is TGTGCCAGCAGCCCTAATAGTGCAGGGCCCATCCCCTATGGCTACACCTTC. It is translated as CASSPNSAGPIPYGYTF.

This chain links TRBV2 with TRBJ2-5, with TRBD2 identical over 9 bases. Germline assignment: CDR1 SNHLY and CDR2 FYNNEI. This CDR3 spans 17 amino acids. V lost 3 bases to trimming and J lost 5 bases; unmatched junction nucleotides: 13. This CDR3 reads CASSDRLAGTGWETQYF. The CDR3 DNA reads as TGTGCCAGCAGTGACCGGCTAGCGGGAACAGGTTGGGAGACCCAGTACTTC.